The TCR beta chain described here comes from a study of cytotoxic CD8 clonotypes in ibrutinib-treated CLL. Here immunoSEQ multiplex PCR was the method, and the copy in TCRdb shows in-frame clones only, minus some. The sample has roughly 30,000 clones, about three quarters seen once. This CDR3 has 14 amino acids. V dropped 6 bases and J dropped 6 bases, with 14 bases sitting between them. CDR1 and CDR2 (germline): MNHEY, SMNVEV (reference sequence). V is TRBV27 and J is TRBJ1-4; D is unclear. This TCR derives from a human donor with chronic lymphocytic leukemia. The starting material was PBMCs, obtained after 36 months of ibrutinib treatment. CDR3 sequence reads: CASSQEGADEKLFF. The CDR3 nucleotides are TGTGCCAGCAGCCAGGAGGGAGCGGATGAAAAACTGTTTTTT. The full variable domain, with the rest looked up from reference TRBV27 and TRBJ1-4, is EAQVTQNPRYLITVTGKKLTVTCSQNMNHEYMSWYRQDPGLGLRQIYYSMNVEVTDKGDVPEGYKVSRKEKRNFPLILESPSPNQTSLYFCASSQEGADEKLFFGSGTQLSVL.